Following are 15 T cell receptor beta chains from one sample sequenced in a study of glioma-infiltrating T cells. The iRepertoire nested amplicon-rescue multiplex PCR amplified TCR alpha and beta CDR3s from RNA. TCRdb re-called the multiplex PCR reads through MiXCR, storing one row per CDR3 protein. The data show about 110,000 distinct CDR3 sequences, 20% to 30% seen once. The sample comprised glioma tissue, nonneoplastic brain tissue, or PBMCs (not recorded which). The receptors derive from a human donor with low-grade glioma or glioblastoma, undergoing nonglioma brain surgery, or in good health (not recorded which).

In its sample, this clonotype was seen many times. CDR3 loop: CASRPGHGGSYEQYF. CDR3 DNA sequence: TGTGCCAGCAGGCCCGGGCATGGAGGCTCCTACGAGCAGTACTTC. This chain uses TRBV7-2 with TRBJ2-7, with D maybe TRBD2 (5 bases). Germline V gives CDR1 SGHTA, CDR2 FQGNSA. Trimming took 6 bases from V and 0 from J, leaving 15 bases between them. The CDR3 runs to 15 residues. Complete variable domain (other parts from reference TRBV7-2 and TRBJ2-7): GAGVSQSPSNKVTEKGKDVELRCDPISGHTALYWYRQSLGQGLEFLIYFQGNSAPDKSGLPSDRFSAERTGGSVSTLTIQRTQQEDSAVYLCASRPGHGGSYEQYFGPGTRLTVT.

This clonotype has a count of ten or more. V is TRBV4-1 and J is TRBJ1-1; no clear D gene. Germline CDR1 MGHRA, CDR2 YSYEKL. Trimming shortened V by 5 bases and J by 2 bases, and 9 bases separated the two germline ends. The CDR3 loop spans 13 amino acids. The CDR3 loop is CASSLNRNTEAFF. As DNA, the CDR3 is TGCGCCAGCAGCTTGAACAGAAACACTGAAGCTTTCTTT.

Many counts were recorded for this clonotype. The V gene is TRBV6-1, the J gene TRBJ2-5, with 7 positions matching TRBD2. V shed 5 bases and J 1 base; nucleotides not matched to a gene: 7. Per the germline V gene, CDR1 is MNHNS and CDR2 is SASEGT. The CDR3 is made up of 15 amino acids. This CDR3 reads CASSPWSSGQETQYF. CDR3 bases: TGTGCCAGCAGTCCGTGGTCTAGCGGCCAAGAGACCCAGTACTTC.

This clonotype was recorded at least ten times. The rearrangement joins TRBV27 to TRBJ1-2; D gene uncertain. The CDR3 consists of 13 residues. V dropped 3 bases and J dropped 1 base, with 6 bases sitting between them. Per the germline V gene, CDR1 is MNHEY and CDR2 is SMNVEV (reference sequence). As DNA, the CDR3 is TGTGCCAGCAGTTTTGGGTTTAACTATGGCTACACCTTC. Amino acid sequence: CASSFGFNYGYTF.

With regard to this clonotype: A read error may account for a junction end that differs from germline. The chain links TRBV25-1 to TRBJ1-1; tentative D call: TRBD1 (6 bases). The CDR3 runs 15 residues. Germline CDR1 is MGHDK and CDR2 is SYGVNS. In nucleotides, the CDR3 is TGTGCCAGCCGTGACCGAAACAGGGCGGACACTGCAGCTTTCTTT. It codes for CASRDRNRADTAAFF.

This clonotype was recorded many times. V and J are TRBV29-1 and TRBJ2-7; possibly TRBD2 for D (5 bases). V lost 4 bases and J lost 2, with 12 bases in between. The length of the CDR3 is 13 residues. Germline V gene sequence: CDR1 SQVTM, CDR2 ANQGSEA. The CDR3 region has the DNA TGCAGCGTTGGGGTAGCGCCCACCTACGAGCAGTACTTC. It is translated as CSVGVAPTYEQYF.

This clonotype was picked up many times. The chain links TRBV5-1 to TRBJ1-2; possible D gene TRBD1, 5 bases. The ends were cut back, 1 base at V and 0 bases at J, with 13 bases in the middle. Germline loops: CDR1 SGHRS, CDR2 YFSETQ. The CDR3 runs to 16 residues. CDR3 protein: CASSLTTGAANYGYTF. The CDR3 nucleotides are TGCGCCAGCAGCTTGACAACAGGAGCAGCTAACTATGGCTACACCTTC. Filled out from reference TRBV5-1 and TRBJ1-2, the complete variable domain reads KAGVTQTPRYLIKTRGQQVTLSCSPISGHRSVSWYQQTPGQGLQFLFEYFSETQRNKGNFPGRFSGRQFSNSRSEMNVSTLELGDSALYLCASSLTTGAANYGYTFGSGTRLTVV.

In this sample, this clonotype turned up many times. The chain joins TRBV20-1 to TRBJ2-1; D gene uncertain. Germline assignment: CDR1 DFQATT and CDR2 SNEGSKA (reference sequence). V lost 1 base to trimming and J lost 10 bases, with 14 bases between them. CDR3 length: 13 residues. CDR3 DNA: TGCAGTGCTAGAGCGGACCTGGACCTCGAGCAGTTCTTC. Protein product: CSARADLDLEQFF.

The V and J genes are TRBV29-1 and TRBJ1-3, with D maybe TRBD1 (5 bases). Germline V gives CDR1 SQVTM, CDR2 ANQGSEA. There are 16 residues in the CDR3. V was shortened by 4 bases and J by 7 bases, with 23 bases between the two germline ends. The CDR3 bases are TGCAGCGTTGTCCCCTCCGCGGGACTAGGAGCTAACACCATATATTTT. This codes for CSVVPSAGLGANTIYF.

This clonotype was seen many times. The gene calls are TRBV29-1 and TRBJ1-5; tentative D call: TRBD1 (5 bases). With 5 bases removed from V and 0 bases from J, the gap between germline ends came to 14 bases. The CDR3 runs to 15 residues. Germline assignment: CDR1 SQVTM and CDR2 ANQGSEA. The CDR3 region has the DNA TGCAGCGTTCCCGCGTCAGGACATAGCAATCAGCCCCAGCATTTT. It codes for CSVPASGHSNQPQHF. Combining the CDR3 with reference TRBV29-1 and TRBJ1-5 gives the whole variable domain SAVISQKPSRDICQRGTSLTIQCQVDSQVTMMFWYRQQPGQSLTLIATANQGSEATYESGFVIDKFPISRPNLTFSTLTVSNMSPEDSSIYLCSVPASGHSNQPQHFGDGTRLSIL.

This clonotype appeared a few times. A much more abundant neighbour one base away suggests this may be a read error. The chain combines TRBV10-2 with TRBJ1-6; D gene unclear. CDR1 WSHSY and CDR2 SAAADI come from the germline V gene. This CDR3 is 14 amino acids long. The CDR3 protein is CASGEFESASPLHF. The CDR3 nucleotides read TGCGCCAGCGGTGAGTTTGAATCGGCTTCACCCCTCCACTTT.

This clonotype showed up just a few times. Given a much more abundant clone one base away, this may be a read error. The chain carries TRBV6-2 or TRBV6-3 and TRBJ1-5; D call uncertain. The CDR3 covers 14 residues. The germline V and J ends were trimmed by 2 bases and 7 bases, with 12 bases remaining between them. Germline V lookup: CDR1 MNHEY, CDR2 SVGEGT. The CDR3 DNA is TGTGCCAGCAGTTACGCCTGGGTTAGCCAGCCCCAGCATTTT. Its protein is CASSYAWVSQPQHF.

This clonotype was recorded at least ten times. V gene TRBV18 combines with J gene TRBJ1-3; D gene unclear. Germline V gene lookup returns CDR1 KGHSH and CDR2 LQKENI. This CDR3 is 13 amino acids long. Trimming cost V 2 bases and J 0 bases, with 2 bases left between them. CDR3 DNA sequence: TGTGCCAGCTCACCAGACTCTGGAAACACCATATATTTT. Protein: CASSPDSGNTIYF.

This clonotype was observed a few times. V usage is TRBV18 and J usage is TRBJ1-1; TRBD1 agrees at 9 bases. V lost 2 bases, J lost 1 base, and 2 bases stayed unmatched. The CDR3 spans 15 residues. Germline assignment: CDR1 KGHSH and CDR2 LQKENI. The CDR3 DNA is TGTGCCAGCTCACCAAGGACAGGGGCGAACACTGAAGCTTTCTTT. As protein: CASSPRTGANTEAFF.

This clonotype was observed at least ten times. The chain couples TRBV3-1 to TRBJ2-7; perhaps TRBD2 as D (6 bases). The CDR3 is made up of 14 amino acids. Looked up from germline, CDR1 is LGHDT and CDR2 is YNNKEL (reference sequence). V gave up 5 bases and J gave up 0 bases, with 11 bases separating them. CDR3 residues: CASSGGIPSYEQYF. CDR3 nucleotides: TGTGCCAGCAGCGGGGGGATCCCCTCCTACGAGCAGTACTTC.